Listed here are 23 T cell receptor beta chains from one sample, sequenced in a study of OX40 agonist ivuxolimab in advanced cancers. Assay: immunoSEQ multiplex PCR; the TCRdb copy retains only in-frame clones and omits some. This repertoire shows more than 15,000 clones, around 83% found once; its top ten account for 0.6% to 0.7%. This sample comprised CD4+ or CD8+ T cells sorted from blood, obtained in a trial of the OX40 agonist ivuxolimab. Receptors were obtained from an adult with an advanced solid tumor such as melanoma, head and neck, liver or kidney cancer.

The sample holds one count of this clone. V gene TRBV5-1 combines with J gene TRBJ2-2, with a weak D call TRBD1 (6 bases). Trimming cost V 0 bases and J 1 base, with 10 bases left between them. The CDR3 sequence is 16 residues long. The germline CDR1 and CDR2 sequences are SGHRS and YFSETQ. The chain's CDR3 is CASSLAGTRNTGELFF. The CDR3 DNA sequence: TGCGCCAGCAGCTTGGCCGGGACAAGGAACACCGGGGAGCTGTTTTTT.

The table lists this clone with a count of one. This chain's CDR3 is CASSFGQSTEAFF. CDR3 DNA sequence: TGCGCCAGCAGCTTCGGTCAGAGCACTGAAGCTTTCTTT. V gene TRBV5-1 combines with J gene TRBJ1-1, with D hard to call. The CDR3 runs 13 residues. Looked up from germline, CDR1 is SGHRS and CDR2 is YFSETQ. With 2 bases removed from V and 4 bases from J, the gap between germline ends came to 9 bases. The entire variable domain, with the rest obtained from reference TRBV5-1 and TRBJ1-1, is as follows: KAGVTQTPRYLIKTRGQQVTLSCSPISGHRSVSWYQQTPGQGLQFLFEYFSETQRNKGNFPGRFSGRQFSNSRSEMNVSTLELGDSALYLCASSFGQSTEAFFGQGTRLTVV.

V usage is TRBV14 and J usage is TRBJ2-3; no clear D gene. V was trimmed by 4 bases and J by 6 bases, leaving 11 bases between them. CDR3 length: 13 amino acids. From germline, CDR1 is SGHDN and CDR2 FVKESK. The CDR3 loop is CASSLRLRDTQYF. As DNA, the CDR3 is TGTGCCAGCAGCCTACGATTGAGGGATACGCAGTATTTT.

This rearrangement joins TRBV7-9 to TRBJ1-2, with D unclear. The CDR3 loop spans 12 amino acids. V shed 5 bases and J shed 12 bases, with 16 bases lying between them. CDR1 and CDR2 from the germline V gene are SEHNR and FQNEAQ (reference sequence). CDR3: CASSGSDLQHTF. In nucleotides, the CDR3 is TGTGCCAGCAGCGGGTCGGACCTACAACACACCTTC.

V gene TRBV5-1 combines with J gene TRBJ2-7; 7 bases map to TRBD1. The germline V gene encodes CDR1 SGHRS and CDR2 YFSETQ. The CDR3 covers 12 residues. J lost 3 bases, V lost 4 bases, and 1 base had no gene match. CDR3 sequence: CASSGTDYEQYF. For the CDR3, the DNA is TGCGCCAGCAGCGGGACAGACTACGAGCAGTACTTC.

CDR3 nucleotide sequence: TGTGCCAGCAGTGAAGCGGGGGGATACAATCAGCCCCAGCATTTT. It encodes CASSEAGGYNQPQHF. This rearrangement joins TRBV6-1 to TRBJ1-5; TRBD1 is a possible D gene (5 bases). The ends were cut back, 0 bases at V and 3 bases at J, with 9 bases in the middle. There are 15 residues in the CDR3. CDR1 and CDR2 (germline): MNHNS, SASEGT.

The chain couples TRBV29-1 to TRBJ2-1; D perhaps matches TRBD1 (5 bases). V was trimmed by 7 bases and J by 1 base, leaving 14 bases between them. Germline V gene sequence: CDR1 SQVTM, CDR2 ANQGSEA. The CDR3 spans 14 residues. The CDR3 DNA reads TGCAGCGGGTATGCTGGGGCTTCCTACAATGAGCAGTTCTTC. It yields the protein CSGYAGASYNEQFF.

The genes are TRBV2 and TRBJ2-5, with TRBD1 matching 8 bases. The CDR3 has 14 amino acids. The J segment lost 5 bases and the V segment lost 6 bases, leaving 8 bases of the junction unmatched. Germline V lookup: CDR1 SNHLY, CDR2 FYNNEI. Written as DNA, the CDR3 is TGTGCCAGCAGCCCAGGGGGCAGGAGGGAGACCCAGTACTTC. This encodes CASSPGGRRETQYF.

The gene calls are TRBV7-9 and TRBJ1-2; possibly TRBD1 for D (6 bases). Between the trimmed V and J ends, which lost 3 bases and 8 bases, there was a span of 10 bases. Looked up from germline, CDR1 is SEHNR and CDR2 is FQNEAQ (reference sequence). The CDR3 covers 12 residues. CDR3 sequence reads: CASSFNREGYTF. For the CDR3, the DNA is TGTGCCAGCAGCTTTAACAGGGAAGGCTACACCTTC.

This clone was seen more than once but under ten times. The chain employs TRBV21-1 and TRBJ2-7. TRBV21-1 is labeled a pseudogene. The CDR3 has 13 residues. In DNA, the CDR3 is TGTGCCAGCAGACCGACCCTCTCCTACGAGCAGTACTTC. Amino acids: CASRPTLSYEQYF.

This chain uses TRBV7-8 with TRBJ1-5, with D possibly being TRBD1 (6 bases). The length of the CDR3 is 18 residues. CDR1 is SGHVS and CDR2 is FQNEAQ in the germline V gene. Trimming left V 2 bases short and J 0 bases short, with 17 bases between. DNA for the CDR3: TGTGCCAGCAGCTTATCCCGGGGGGGCCTCAATAGCAATCAGCCCCAGCATTTT. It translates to CASSLSRGGLNSNQPQHF.

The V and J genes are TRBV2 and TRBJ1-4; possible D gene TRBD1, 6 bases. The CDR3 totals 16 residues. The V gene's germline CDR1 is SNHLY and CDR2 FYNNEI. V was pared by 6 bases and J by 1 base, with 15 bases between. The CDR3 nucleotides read TGTGCCAGCAGCCGGGACGGCAGGGGAACTAATGAAAAACTGTTTTTT. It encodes CASSRDGRGTNEKLFF. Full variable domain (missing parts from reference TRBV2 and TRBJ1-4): EPEVTQTPSHQVTQMGQEVILRCVPISNHLYFYWYRQILGQKVEFLVSFYNNEISEKSEIFDDQFSVERPDGSNFTLKIRSTKLEDSAMYFCASSRDGRGTNEKLFFGSGTQLSVL.

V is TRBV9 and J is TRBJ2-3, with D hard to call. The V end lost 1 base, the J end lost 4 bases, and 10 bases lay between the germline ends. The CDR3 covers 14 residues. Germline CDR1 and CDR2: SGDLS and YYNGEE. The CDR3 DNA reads TGTGCCAGCAGCGTAAGTCCCTACCCAGATACGCAGTATTTT. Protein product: CASSVSPYPDTQYF.

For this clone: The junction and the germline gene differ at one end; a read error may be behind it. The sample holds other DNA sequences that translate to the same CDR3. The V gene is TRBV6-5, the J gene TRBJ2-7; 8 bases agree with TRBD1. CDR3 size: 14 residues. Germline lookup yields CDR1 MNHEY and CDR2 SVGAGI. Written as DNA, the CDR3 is TGCGCCAGCAGTTTGGACAGGGCAGTGGGCGAGCAGTACTTC. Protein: CASSLDRAVGEQYF.

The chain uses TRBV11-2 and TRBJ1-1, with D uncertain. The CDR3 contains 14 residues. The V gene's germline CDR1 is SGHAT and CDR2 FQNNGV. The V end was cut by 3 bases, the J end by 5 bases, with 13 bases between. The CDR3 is CASSFYPPKTEAFF. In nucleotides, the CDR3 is TGTGCCAGCAGCTTTTACCCCCCAAAGACTGAAGCTTTCTTT.

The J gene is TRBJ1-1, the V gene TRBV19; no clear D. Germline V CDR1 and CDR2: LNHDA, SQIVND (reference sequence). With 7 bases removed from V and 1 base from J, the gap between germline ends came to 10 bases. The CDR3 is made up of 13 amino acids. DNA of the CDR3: TGTGCCAGTATGAAATTCGGGAACACTGAAGCTTTCTTT. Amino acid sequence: CASMKFGNTEAFF.

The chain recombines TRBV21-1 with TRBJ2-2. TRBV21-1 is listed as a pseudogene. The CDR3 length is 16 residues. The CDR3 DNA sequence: TGTGCCAGCAGCAAATTGTGGGATAATAACACCGGGGAGCTGTTTTTT. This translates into CASSKLWDNNTGELFF.

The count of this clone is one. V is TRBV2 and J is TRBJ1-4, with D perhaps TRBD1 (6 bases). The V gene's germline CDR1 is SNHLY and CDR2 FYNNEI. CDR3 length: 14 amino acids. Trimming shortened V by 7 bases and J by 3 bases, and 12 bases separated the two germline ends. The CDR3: CASNNRVANEKLFF. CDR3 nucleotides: TGTGCCAGCAATAACAGGGTTGCTAATGAAAAACTGTTTTTT.

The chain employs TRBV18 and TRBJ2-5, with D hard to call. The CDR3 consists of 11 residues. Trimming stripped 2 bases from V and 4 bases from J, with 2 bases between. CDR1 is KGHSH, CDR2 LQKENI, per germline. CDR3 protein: CASSPGETQYF. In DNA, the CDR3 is TGTGCCAGCTCACCAGGAGAGACCCAGTACTTC.

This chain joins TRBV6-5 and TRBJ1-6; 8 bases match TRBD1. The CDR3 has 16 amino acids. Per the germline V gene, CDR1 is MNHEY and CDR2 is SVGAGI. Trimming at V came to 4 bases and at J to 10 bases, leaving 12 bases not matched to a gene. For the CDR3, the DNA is TGTGCCAGCAGTTTTTTTACCCAGGGGGCAAGGTCACCCCTCCACTTT. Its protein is CASSFFTQGARSPLHF.

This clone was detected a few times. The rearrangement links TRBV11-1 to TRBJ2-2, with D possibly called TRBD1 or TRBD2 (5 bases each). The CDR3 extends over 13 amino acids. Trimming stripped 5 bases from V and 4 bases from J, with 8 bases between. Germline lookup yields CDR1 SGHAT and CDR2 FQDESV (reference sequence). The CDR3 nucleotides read TGTGCCAGCAGCCCAGGGACCACCGGGGAGCTGTTTTTT. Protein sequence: CASSPGTTGELFF.

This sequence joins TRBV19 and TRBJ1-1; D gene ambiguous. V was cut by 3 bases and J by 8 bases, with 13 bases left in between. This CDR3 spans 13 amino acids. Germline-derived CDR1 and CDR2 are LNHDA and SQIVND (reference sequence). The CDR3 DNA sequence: TGTGCCAGTAGTATTCAACTCCGTACCGAAGCTTTCTTT. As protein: CASSIQLRTEAFF.

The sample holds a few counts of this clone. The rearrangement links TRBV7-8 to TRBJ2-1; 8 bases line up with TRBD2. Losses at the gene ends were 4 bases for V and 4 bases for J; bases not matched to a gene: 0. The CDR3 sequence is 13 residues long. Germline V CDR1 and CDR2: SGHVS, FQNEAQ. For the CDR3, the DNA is TGTGCCAGCAGCTCGGGGGGGTACAATGAGCAGTTCTTC. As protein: CASSSGGYNEQFF. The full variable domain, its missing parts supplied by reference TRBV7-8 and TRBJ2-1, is GAGVSQSPRYKVAKRGQDVALRCDPISGHVSLFWYQQALGQGPEFLTYFQNEAQLDKSGLPSDRFFAERPEGSVSTLKIQRTQQEDSAVYLCASSSGGYNEQFFGPGTRLTVL.